This T cell receptor (beta chain) emerged from a study of CD8 T cells in ankylosing spondylitis. Study results and caveats: Disease-linked clones had a CD8+ phenotype and relatively low frequency in peripheral blood.

About this clonotype itself: Its matching antigen is unknown.

Each CDR3 protein is one row after TCRdb ran MiXCR on the 5' RACE reads. The top ten hold around 13% of the sample, which has about 360,000 distinct CDR3 sequences, approximately 22% seen once. The CDR3 is 13 residues long. Trimming left V 7 bases short and J 6 bases short, with 14 bases between. Germline V gene lookup returns CDR1 WNHNN and CDR2 SYGVQD (reference sequence). The clonotype was recovered from a male donor with ankylosing spondylitis or in good health (not recorded which). The source material was blood, either unsorted or a sorted T cell fraction (not recorded which). The chain couples TRBV10-1 to TRBJ2-3, with D possibly called TRBD1 or TRBD2 (5 bases each). The CDR3 region is CASNPGTDDTQYF. The CDR3 DNA reads as TGCGCCAGCAATCCCGGGACGGATGATACGCAGTATTTT.